Sequencing of this T cell receptor beta chain was carried out in a study of radiotherapy plus CTLA-4 blockade in lung cancer. The CDR3 has 14 residues. Germline V lookup: CDR1 SGHRS, CDR2 YFSETQ. V dropped 6 bases and J dropped 0 bases, with 7 bases sitting between them. Here immunoSEQ multiplex PCR was the method, and the copy in TCRdb shows in-frame clones only, minus some. This repertoire shows some 96,000 clones, 70% to 90% found once; its top ten account for nearly 5%. The V call is TRBV5-1, the J call TRBJ2-6, with D perhaps matching TRBD1 (5 bases). The clonotype was recovered from a human donor with non-small cell lung cancer that progressed on radiotherapy plus ipilimumab. Sequenced material: peripheral blood, taken from a patient treated with radiotherapy plus ipilimumab. In DNA, the CDR3 is TGCGCCAGCACAGACAGCTCTGGGGCCAACGTCCTGACTTTC. Residues: CASTDSSGANVLTF.